This entry lists 10 T cell receptor beta chains sequenced from one sample in a study of shared clonotypes between healthy human individuals (TCRdb year 2020). Library prep was done by the immunoSEQ multiplex PCR assay. This immuneACCESS table, as held by TCRdb, lists in-frame sequences with V and J called but not all clones. Of the missing ones, under half trace to an unresolved V gene in checked studies; the others have no known cause. The sample data list 2 million to 2.5 million clones, and 92% of these were observed just once. Of the sample, 0.3% to 0.4% is held by the ten largest clones. The sequencing input was naive CD4+ T cells from PBMCs. The cell subset or site label here, explained by the study, means: CD45RA+ positively selected. These receptors all stem from a man younger than 35 in good health. Some clones in this sample may be carry-over from other donors' samples.

This chain uses TRBV25-1 with TRBJ2-5; possibly TRBD1 for D (5 bases). Germline V lookup: CDR1 MGHDK, CDR2 SYGVNS. This CDR3 contains 15 residues. Trimming shortened V by 0 bases and J by 2 bases, and 10 bases separated the two germline ends. The CDR3 DNA sequence: TGTGCCAGCAGTGAATATTACAGGTTACAAGAGACCCAGTACTTC. Protein sequence: CASSEYYRLQETQYF.

The chain joins TRBV28 to TRBJ2-4; TRBD2 matches 9 bases. CDR3 length: 14 amino acids. Per the germline V gene, CDR1 is MDHEN and CDR2 is SYDVKM. With V trimmed by 5 bases and J by 4 bases, 3 bases remained unmatched. In nucleotides, the CDR3 is TGTGCCAGCAGTCCTAGCGGGATGAAAAACATTCAGTACTTC. This encodes CASSPSGMKNIQYF.

Details on this clone: The sample holds other DNA sequences that translate to the same CDR3. This chain joins TRBV5-1 and TRBJ2-2, with D perhaps matching TRBD1 (5 bases). Per the germline V gene, CDR1 is SGHRS and CDR2 is YFSETQ. The ends were cut back, 4 bases at V and 5 bases at J, with 9 bases in the middle. The CDR3 is 13 amino acids. The CDR3 sequence: CASSPGSTGELFF. DNA of the CDR3: TGCGCCAGCAGCCCAGGGTCGACCGGGGAGCTGTTTTTT.

This chain uses TRBV29-1 with TRBJ2-4; D not resolved. V gave up 1 base and J gave up 1 base, with 8 bases separating them. The CDR3 length is 14 residues. Looked up from germline, CDR1 is SQVTM and CDR2 is ANQGSEA. The CDR3 DNA sequence: TGCAGCGTTGAAGGGTACGGGGCCAAAAACATTCAGTACTTC. This gives the protein CSVEGYGAKNIQYF.

The V and J genes are TRBV7-3 and TRBJ2-2; D not certain. There are 15 residues in the CDR3. Germline V gene data show CDR1 as SGHTA and CDR2 as FQGTGA. V was pared by 1 base and J by 0 bases, with 6 bases between. CDR3 sequence: CASSLMAANTGELFF. CDR3 nucleotides: TGTGCCAGCAGCTTAATGGCAGCGAACACCGGGGAGCTGTTTTTT.

The rearrangement joins TRBV5-1 to TRBJ2-1; 7 nucleotides line up with TRBD1. Germline assignment: CDR1 SGHRS and CDR2 YFSETQ. CDR3 length equals 16 residues. With 4 bases clipped from V and 8 bases from J, the junction kept 15 bases outside the gene matches. The CDR3 DNA follows: TGCGCCAGCAGCCCAGCCAGACAGGGTTTAGTTTATGAGCAGTTCTTC. Its translation is CASSPARQGLVYEQFF.

This clone was seen a single time. The V call is TRBV11-3, the J call TRBJ2-1; 13 bases match TRBD2. Germline-derived CDR1 and CDR2 are SGHNT and YENEEA. The CDR3 totals 16 residues. V was clipped by 5 bases and J by 7 bases; unmatched bases: 8. The CDR3 is CASSGRTSGSRNEQFF. The CDR3 nucleotides are TGTGCCAGCAGCGGGAGGACTAGCGGGAGTAGGAATGAGCAGTTCTTC.

V and J are TRBV5-1 and TRBJ1-4, with 10 positions matching TRBD1. J lost 5 bases, V lost 3 bases, and 4 bases had no gene match. Germline V gives CDR1 SGHRS, CDR2 YFSETQ. The CDR3 consists of 15 residues. The DNA of the CDR3 is TGCGCCAGCAGCTACGACAGGGGGCTCAATGAAAAACTGTTTTTT. This encodes CASSYDRGLNEKLFF.

The rearrangement joins TRBV9 to TRBJ2-7; D may be TRBD1 or TRBD2 (6 bases each). V was shortened by 0 bases and J by 4 bases, with 20 bases between the two germline ends. The CDR3 is 17 residues long. Per germline, CDR1 SGDLS and CDR2 YYNGEE. The CDR3: CASSVGPGAPEVYEQYF. For the CDR3, the DNA is TGTGCCAGCAGCGTAGGTCCGGGGGCCCCCGAGGTGTACGAGCAGTACTTC.

This rearrangement joins TRBV28 to TRBJ2-7; TRBD2 aligns across 9 bases. J was trimmed by 8 bases and V by 5 bases; bases with no gene match: 1. The CDR3 runs 11 residues. Germline loops: CDR1 MDHEN, CDR2 SYDVKM. CDR3 bases: TGTGCCAGCAGTGGGACTAGCAAGCAGTACTTC. Encoded protein: CASSGTSKQYF.